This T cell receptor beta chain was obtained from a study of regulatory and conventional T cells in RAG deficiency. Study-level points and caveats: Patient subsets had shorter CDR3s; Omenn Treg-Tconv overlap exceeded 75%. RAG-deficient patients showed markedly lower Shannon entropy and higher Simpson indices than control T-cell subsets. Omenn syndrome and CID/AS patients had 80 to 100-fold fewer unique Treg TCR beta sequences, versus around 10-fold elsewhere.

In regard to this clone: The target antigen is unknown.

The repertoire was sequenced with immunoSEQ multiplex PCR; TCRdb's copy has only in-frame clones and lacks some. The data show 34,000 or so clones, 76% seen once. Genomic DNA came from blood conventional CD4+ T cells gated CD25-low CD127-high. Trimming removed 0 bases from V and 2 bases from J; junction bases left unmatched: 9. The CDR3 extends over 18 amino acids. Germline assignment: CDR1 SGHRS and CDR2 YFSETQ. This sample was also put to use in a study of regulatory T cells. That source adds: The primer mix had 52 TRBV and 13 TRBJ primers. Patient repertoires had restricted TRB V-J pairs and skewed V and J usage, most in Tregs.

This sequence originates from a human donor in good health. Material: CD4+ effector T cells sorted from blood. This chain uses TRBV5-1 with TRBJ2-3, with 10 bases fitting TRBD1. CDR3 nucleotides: TGCGCCAGCAGCTTGGGTTTAGGGACAGGGGTGCCCACAGATACGCAGTATTTT. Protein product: CASSLGLGTGVPTDTQYF.